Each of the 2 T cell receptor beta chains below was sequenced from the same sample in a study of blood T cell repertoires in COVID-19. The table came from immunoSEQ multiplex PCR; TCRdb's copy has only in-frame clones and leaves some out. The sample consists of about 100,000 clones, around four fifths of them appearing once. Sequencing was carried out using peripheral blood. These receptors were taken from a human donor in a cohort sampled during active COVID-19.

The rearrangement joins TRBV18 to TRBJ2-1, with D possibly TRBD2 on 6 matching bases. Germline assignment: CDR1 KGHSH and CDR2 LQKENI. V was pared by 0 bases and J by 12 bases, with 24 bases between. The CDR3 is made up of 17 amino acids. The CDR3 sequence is CASSPPWGLKSQLRQFF. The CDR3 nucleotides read TGTGCCAGCTCACCACCGTGGGGACTGAAATCACAGTTACGGCAGTTCTTC.

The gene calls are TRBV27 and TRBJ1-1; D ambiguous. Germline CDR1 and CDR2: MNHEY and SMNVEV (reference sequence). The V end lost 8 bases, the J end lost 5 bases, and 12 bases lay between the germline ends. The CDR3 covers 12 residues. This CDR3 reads CASGVRRTEAFF. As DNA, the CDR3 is TGTGCCAGCGGGGTTCGGAGGACTGAAGCTTTCTTT.